This TCR beta chain was sequenced during a study of T cell repertoires in cytomegalovirus infection. Looking at the study overall: Both a matching HLA type and CMV infection were indicated by public TCR beta signatures.

The CDR3 spans 14 residues. CDR1 and CDR2 from the germline V gene are SGHTA and FQGTGA. Losses at the gene ends were 4 bases for V and 7 bases for J; bases not matched to a gene: 7. TCRdb analysed the reads with MiXCR anew, one entry per CDR3 protein. The profile covers about 180,000 distinct CDR3 sequences, with 14% appearing a single time and 25% to 30% taken by the ten largest. This clonotype was seen ten or more times. What it binds is unknown. Regarding the study as a whole: Totalled public TCR beta family frequency picked out people who carried CMV plus the relevant HLA. The ex vivo response was dominated by HLA-C-restricted CMV-specific TCR beta clonotypes.

The rearrangement links TRBV7-3 to TRBJ2-1; 7 bases match TRBD1. The sample taken for sequencing was PBMCs. The clonotype comes from a human donor in good health (CMV status not recorded). Some clones in this sample may be carry-over from other donors' samples. The CDR3 bases are TGTGCCAGCAGCTCCGGACAGGCTTTGAATGAGCAGTTCTTC. It yields the protein CASSSGQALNEQFF.